One T cell receptor beta chain is described in this entry. The V segment lost 4 bases and the J segment 3 bases; nucleotides outside the gene matches: 13. The germline CDR1 and CDR2 sequences are KGHSH and LQKENI. The CDR3 spans 18 residues. These data are taken from a study of blood T cell repertoires in COVID-19. Study-level background: Samples of COVID-19 (acute and convalescent) were obtained from the United States, Italy and Spain. T cells, B-cell-depleted T cells, or PBMCs supplied cDNA or gDNA.

Per the original methods: The authors estimated nucleated cell counts from reference gene primer amplification. Data came from immunoSEQ multiplex PCR; TCRdb stores just in-frame clones and leaves some out. That table is the source of V, J and clone size, and D and trimming were worked out from the DNA. Seen here are 210,000 or so clones, under 80% observed once, and the top ten hold roughly 12%. The receptor was isolated from a man between 45 and 60 years old who had recovered from COVID-19. The specimen was peripheral blood. This chain uses TRBV18 with TRBJ2-1, with 9 bases identical to TRBD1. The CDR3 DNA sequence: TGTGCCAGCTCACGGGACAGGGTGGTACAGAGGGGCTACAATGAGCAGTTCTTC. This gives the protein CASSRDRVVQRGYNEQFF.